The rows below give T cell receptor beta chains drawn from one sample of a study of OX40 agonist ivuxolimab in advanced cancers. Here immunoSEQ multiplex PCR was the method, and the copy in TCRdb shows in-frame clones only, minus some. The table lists under 35,000 clones, roughly 80% of them singletons. The source material was CD4+ or CD8+ T cells sorted from blood, sampled in a trial of the OX40 agonist ivuxolimab. All receptors derive from an adult with an advanced solid tumor such as melanoma, head and neck, liver or kidney cancer. The CDR3 runs from the conserved cysteine through the conserved F or W.

>TRBV14|TRBJ2-3
CASSHPGLRTDTQYF
>TRBV2|TRBJ2-3
CASIGSGLNTDTQYF
>TRBV18|TRBJ1-6
CASSPELGGIRSPLHF
>TRBV6-5|TRBJ2-7
CASSYSGQGSRGEQHF
>TRBV29-1|TRBJ2-7
CSVEDGRGLLYEQYF
>TRBV10-1|TRBJ2-2
CASGQVSTGELFF
>TRBV7-4|TRBJ1-3
CASSLRLREVSGNTIYF
>TRBV7-6|TRBJ1-1
CASSLGWQNTEAFF
>TRBV6-5|TRBJ1-5
CASSHSGGEGQPQHF
>TRBV19|NA
CASSKGGYEQYF
>TRBV6-4|TRBJ2-2
CASSERGQAGELFF
>TRBV6-1|TRBJ1-1
CASSELGRHEAFF
>TRBV6-4|TRBJ1-5
CASSDPTVDSNQPQHF
>TRBV27|TRBJ1-1
CASRSWGSYTEAFF
>TRBV4-1|TRBJ2-7
CASSQDSVRNNYEQYF
>TRBV15|TRBJ1-5
CATSRARTGAQPQHF
>TRBV6-5|TRBJ1-2
CASSEDYGYTF
>TRBV6-1|TRBJ2-5
CATDRFRLVETQYF
>TRBV27|TRBJ2-7
CASRGAKSYEQYF
>TRBV11-3|TRBJ2-3
CASSLAASGVDTQYF
>TRBV19|TRBJ1-5
CASSIGSGHGYQPQHF
>TRBV2|TRBJ2-5
CASSEEGEETQYF
>TRBV30|TRBJ2-2
CAWSTGLTGELFF
>TRBV6-1|TRBJ1-2
CAIYRANYGYTF
>TRBV10-1|TRBJ2-1
CASTLAGGLSSYNEQFF
>TRBV14|TRBJ2-5
CASSLRTGTGFLETQYF
>TRBV9|TRBJ2-1
CASSVSSLGQRGVYNEQFF
>TRBV30|NA
CAWRGTGLSYEQYF
>TRBV6-5|TRBJ1-6
CASSSTTGTPEVPLHF
>TRBV5-6|TRBJ2-6
CASSSHARGGVSGANVLTF
>TRBV6-5|TRBJ1-6
CASSYGGSYNSPLHF
>TRBV4-1|TRBJ1-1
CASSPPWNTEAFF